This T cell receptor beta chain was sequenced for a study of blood T cells in healthy people across ages. The study, taken as a whole, reports: CMV infection status of these donors was not known. Bulk PBMC profiling left naive and antigen-experienced comparisons inconclusive.

In the case of this clonotype: The target antigen is unknown.

Then a second PCR, running about 7 to 11 cycles, was carried out with a sample-barcoded 5' primer and a J-beta primer mix. TCRdb processed the 5' RACE reads anew with MiXCR; each CDR3 protein has one entry. The data hold about 640,000 distinct CDR3 sequences, with approximately 50% observed a single time. The CDR3 loop spans 13 amino acids. Germline assignment: CDR1 DFQATT and CDR2 SNEGSKA (reference sequence). Trimming shortened V by 5 bases and J by 3 bases, and 10 bases separated the two germline ends. V is TRBV20-1 and J is TRBJ2-2; D gene unclear. Material: blood. The TCR sequence derives from a man aged 55 to 70 in good health. CDR3: CSAQLRYTGELFF. Here the CDR3 DNA reads TGCAGTGCTCAGTTACGGTACACCGGGGAGCTGTTTTTT.